Each of the 5 T cell receptor beta chains below was sequenced from the same sample in a study of blood T cell repertoires in COVID-19. TCRdb keeps only in-frame clones here, not all; method: immunoSEQ multiplex PCR. Among nearly 200,000 clones listed, 88% were seen once. What was sequenced was peripheral blood. These receptors were obtained from a woman in her forties who had recovered from COVID-19.

The V call is TRBV19, the J call TRBJ2-1; possibly TRBD1 for D (7 bases). V dropped 6 bases and J dropped 0 bases, with 15 bases sitting between them. CDR1 is LNHDA and CDR2 is SQIVND in the germline V gene (reference sequence). CDR3 length: 16 amino acids. CDR3 nucleotides: TGTGCCAGTAGGCGTGCGGGACAGAGCTCCTACAATGAGCAGTTCTTC. The encoded protein is CASRRAGQSSYNEQFF.

This chain connects TRBV5-1 to TRBJ1-1; TRBD1 matches at 10 bases. This CDR3 has 15 residues. CDR1 is SGHRS and CDR2 is YFSETQ in the germline V gene. Trimming took 4 bases from V and 4 from J; bases not matched to a gene: 7. CDR3 in amino acids: CASSLGDRGFTEAFF. As DNA, the CDR3 is TGCGCCAGCAGCCTCGGGGACAGGGGCTTCACTGAAGCTTTCTTT.

The chain uses TRBV19 and TRBJ2-5; no definite D call. The germline CDR1 and CDR2 sequences are LNHDA and SQIVND (reference sequence). The CDR3 totals 14 residues. Between the trimmed V and J ends, which lost 5 bases and 5 bases, there was a span of 15 bases. The CDR3 bases are TGTGCCAGTAGTCCAGGCGAATATCTGGAGACCCAGTACTTC. This translates into CASSPGEYLETQYF.

The chain carries TRBV5-5 and TRBJ1-3, with D perhaps TRBD1 (5 bases). Trimming took off 3 bases at V and 2 bases at J, with 15 bases between the two ends. This CDR3 is 16 amino acids long. Germline V gene lookup returns CDR1 SGHKS and CDR2 YYEKEE (reference sequence). This CDR3 is CASSSGFGQTGNTIYF. The CDR3 DNA reads TGTGCCAGCAGCTCAGGGTTCGGCCAGACTGGAAACACCATATATTTT.

To note about this clone: Other DNA sequences in the sample encode the same CDR3. V usage is TRBV5-8 and J usage is TRBJ1-1, with D hard to call. Trimming removed 0 bases from V and 1 base from J, with 4 bases in between. This CDR3 spans 13 amino acids. Germline CDR1 is SGHTS and CDR2 is YDEGEE. CDR3 region: CASSLAGNTEAFF. The CDR3 nucleotides read TGTGCCAGCAGCTTGGCGGGGAACACTGAAGCTTTCTTT.